The 6 T cell receptor beta chains presented below share a single source sample, sequenced in a study of cytomegalovirus exposure and HLA in healthy donors. PCR amplification relied on 60 Vbeta primers (plus 13 Jbeta primers). The repertoire was sequenced with immunoSEQ multiplex PCR; TCRdb's copy has only in-frame clones and lacks some. The profile covers 150,000 to 200,000 clones, with roughly nine tenths appearing a single time and over 0.2% taken by the ten largest. Sequenced: PBMCs. All receptors derive from a girl under three years old in good health and CMV-seronegative.

This clone was picked up a small number of times. The V call is TRBV9, the J call TRBJ2-5; 8 bases agree with TRBD2. Looked up from germline, CDR1 is SGDLS and CDR2 is YYNGEE. The CDR3 covers 14 residues. V gave up 3 bases and J gave up 7 bases; unmatched junction bases: 8. The CDR3 DNA is TGTGCCAGCAGCGCTTCTAACCGGGAGGGGACCCAGTACTTC. Protein sequence: CASSASNREGTQYF.

This chain uses TRBV5-6 with TRBJ2-1; 7 positions agree with TRBD1. The CDR3 length is 16 residues. The J segment lost 1 base and the V segment lost 0 bases, leaving 4 bases of the junction unmatched. The germline V gene has CDR1 SGHDT and CDR2 YYEEEE. The CDR3 DNA reads TGTGCCAGCAGCTTGGTAGGGGGCCCGTCCTACAATGAGCAGTTCTTC. This sequence encodes CASSLVGGPSYNEQFF.

The V call is TRBV9, the J call TRBJ2-2; D not certain. The CDR3 loop spans 15 amino acids. From germline, CDR1 is SGDLS and CDR2 YYNGEE. Trimming cost V 4 bases and J 7 bases, with 17 bases left between them. CDR3 in DNA: TGTGCCAGCAGCCCCAGAGATAGCTTTGGCGGGGAGCTGTTTTTT. Translation gives CASSPRDSFGGELFF.

This chain uses TRBV15 with TRBJ2-1; TRBD2 aligns across 10 bases. The J segment lost 6 bases and the V segment lost 1 base, leaving 9 bases of the junction unmatched. Germline lookup yields CDR1 LNHNV and CDR2 YYDKDF (reference sequence). This CDR3 has 17 residues. The CDR3 reads CATSRGGLADRANEQFF. The CDR3 DNA reads as TGTGCCACCAGCAGAGGTGGACTAGCGGATCGGGCCAATGAGCAGTTCTTC.

V usage is TRBV6-5 and J usage is TRBJ2-7, with D maybe TRBD2 (5 bases). V was pared by 0 bases and J by 4 bases, with 16 bases between. Germline-derived CDR1 and CDR2 are MNHEY and SVGAGI. The CDR3 is 16 residues long. The CDR3 region has the DNA TGTGCCAGCAGTTACTCGACGGGAACTAGAGCATACGAGCAGTACTTC. Translating it yields CASSYSTGTRAYEQYF.

The J gene is TRBJ2-5, the V gene TRBV11-2; D is undetermined. Per germline, CDR1 SGHAT and CDR2 FQNNGV. The CDR3 runs to 11 residues. V lost 1 base to trimming and J lost 9 bases, with 6 bases between them. The CDR3 DNA reads as TGTGCCAGCAGCTTAGGGGCCGCCCAGTACTTC. Translating gives CASSLGAAQYF.